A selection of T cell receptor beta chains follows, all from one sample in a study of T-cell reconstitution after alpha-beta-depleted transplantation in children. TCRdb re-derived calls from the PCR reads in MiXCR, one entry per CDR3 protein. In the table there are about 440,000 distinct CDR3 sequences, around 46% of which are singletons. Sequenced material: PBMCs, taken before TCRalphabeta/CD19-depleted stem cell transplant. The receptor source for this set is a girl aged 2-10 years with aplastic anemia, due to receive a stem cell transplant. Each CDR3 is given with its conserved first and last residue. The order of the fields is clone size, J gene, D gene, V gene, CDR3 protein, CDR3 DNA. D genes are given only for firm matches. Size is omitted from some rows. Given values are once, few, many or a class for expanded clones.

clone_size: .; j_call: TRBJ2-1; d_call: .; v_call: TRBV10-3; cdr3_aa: CAISDPQGGWNEQFF; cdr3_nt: TGTGCCATCAGTGACCCCCAGGGGGGGTGGAATGAGCAGTTCTTC
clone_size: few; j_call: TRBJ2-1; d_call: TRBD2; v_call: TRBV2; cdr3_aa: CASSELAGGGEQFF; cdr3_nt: TGTGCCAGCAGTGAGCTAGCGGGAGGGGGGGAGCAGTTCTTC
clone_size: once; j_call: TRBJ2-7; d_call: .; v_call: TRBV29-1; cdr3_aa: CSVGGKVSGEQYF; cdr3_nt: TGCAGCGTTGGGGGGAAAGTCTCTGGCGAGCAGTACTTC
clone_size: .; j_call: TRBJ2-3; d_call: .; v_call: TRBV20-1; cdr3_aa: CSASRPIGSQDTQYF; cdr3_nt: TGCAGTGCCTCCCGCCCAATCGGGAGCCAAGATACGCAGTATTTT
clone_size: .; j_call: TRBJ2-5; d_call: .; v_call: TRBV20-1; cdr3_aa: CSARDGAGDQETQYF; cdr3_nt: TGCAGTGCTAGAGATGGGGCAGGCGACCAAGAGACCCAGTACTTC
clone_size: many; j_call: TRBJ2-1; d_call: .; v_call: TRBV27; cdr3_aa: CASSLSDSGSLAEQFF; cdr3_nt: TGTGCCAGCAGTTTATCGGATAGTGGTAGCCTCGCTGAGCAGTTCTTC
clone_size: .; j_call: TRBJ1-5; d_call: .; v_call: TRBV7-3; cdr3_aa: CASSLEHTGTWKGPQHF; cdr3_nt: TGTGCCAGCAGCTTAGAGCATACAGGGACGTGGAAAGGACCCCAGCATTTT
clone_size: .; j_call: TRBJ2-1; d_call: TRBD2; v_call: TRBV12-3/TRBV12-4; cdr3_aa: CASCLLASSYNEQFF; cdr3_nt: TGTGCCAGCTGTTTACTAGCGAGCTCCTACAATGAGCAGTTCTTC
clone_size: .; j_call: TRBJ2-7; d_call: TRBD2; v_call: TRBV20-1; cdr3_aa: CSARPAGDYEQYF; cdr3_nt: TGCAGTGCTAGACCTGCGGGGGACTACGAGCAGTACTTC
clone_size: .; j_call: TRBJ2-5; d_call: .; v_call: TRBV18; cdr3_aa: CASSPRRGEETQYF; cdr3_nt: TGTGCCAGCTCACCACGGAGGGGGGAAGAGACCCAGTACTTC
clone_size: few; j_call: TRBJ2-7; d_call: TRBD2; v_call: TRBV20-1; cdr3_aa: CSAPSGRPWEQYF; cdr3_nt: TGCAGTGCTCCTAGCGGGAGGCCCTGGGAGCAGTACTTC
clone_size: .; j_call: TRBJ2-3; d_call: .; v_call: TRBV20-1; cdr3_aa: CSGESTDTQYF; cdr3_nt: TGCAGTGGGGAAAGCACAGATACGCAGTATTTT
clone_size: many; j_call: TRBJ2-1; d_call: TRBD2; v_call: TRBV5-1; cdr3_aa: CASSLRSGRAGYNEQFF; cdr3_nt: TGCGCCAGCAGCTTGCGAAGCGGGAGGGCGGGATACAATGAGCAGTTCTTC
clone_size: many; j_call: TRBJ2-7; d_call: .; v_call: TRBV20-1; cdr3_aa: CSASEGSYEQYF; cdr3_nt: TGCAGTGCTAGTGAGGGGTCCTACGAGCAGTACTTC
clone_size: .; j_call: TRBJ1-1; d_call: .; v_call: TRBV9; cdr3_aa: CASSVDGNMNTEAFF; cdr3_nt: TGTGCCAGCAGCGTAGACGGCAACATGAACACTGAAGCTTTCTTT
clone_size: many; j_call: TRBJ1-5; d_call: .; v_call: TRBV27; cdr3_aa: CASSLSGSHQPQHF; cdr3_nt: TGTGCCAGCAGTTTAAGCGGAAGCCATCAGCCCCAGCATTTT
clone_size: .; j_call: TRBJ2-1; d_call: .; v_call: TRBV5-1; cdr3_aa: CASSLPGALGHNEQFF; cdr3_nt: TGCGCCAGCAGCTTACCCGGGGCCCTGGGACACAATGAGCAGTTCTTC
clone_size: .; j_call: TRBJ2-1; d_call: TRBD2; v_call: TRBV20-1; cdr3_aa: CSAPGGLSYNEQFF; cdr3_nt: TGCAGTGCCCCGGGAGGCCTCTCCTACAATGAGCAGTTCTTC
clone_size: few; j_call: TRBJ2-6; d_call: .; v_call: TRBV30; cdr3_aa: CAWSVRGPGANVLTF; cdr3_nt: TGTGCCTGGAGTGTGAGGGGCCCTGGGGCCAACGTCCTGACTTTC
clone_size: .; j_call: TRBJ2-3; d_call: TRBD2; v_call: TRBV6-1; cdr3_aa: CASSPLAGAVDTQYF; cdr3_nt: TGTGCCAGCAGCCCCCTAGCGGGAGCGGTAGATACGCAGTATTTT
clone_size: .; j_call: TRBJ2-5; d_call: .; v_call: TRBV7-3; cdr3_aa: CASSSTAFQQETQYF; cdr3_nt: TGTGCCAGCAGCTCGACAGCTTTCCAACAAGAGACCCAGTACTTC
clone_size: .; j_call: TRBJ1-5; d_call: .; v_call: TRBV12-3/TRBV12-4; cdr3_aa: CASSFFDQPQHF; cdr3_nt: TGTGCCAGCAGTTTTTTTGATCAGCCCCAGCATTTT
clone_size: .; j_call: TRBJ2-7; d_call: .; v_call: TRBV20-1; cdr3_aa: CSAREYEQYF; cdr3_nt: TGCAGTGCTAGAGAATACGAGCAGTACTTC
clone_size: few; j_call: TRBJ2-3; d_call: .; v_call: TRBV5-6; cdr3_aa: CASSAGGRGRTDTQYF; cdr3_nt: TGTGCCAGCAGCGCCGGGGGGCGGGGCCGCACAGATACGCAGTATTTT
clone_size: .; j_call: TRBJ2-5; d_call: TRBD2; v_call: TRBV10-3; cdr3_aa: CAITGGGSATDLETQYF; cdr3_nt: TGTGCCATCACGGGCGGCGGGAGCGCTACTGACCTGGAGACCCAGTACTTC
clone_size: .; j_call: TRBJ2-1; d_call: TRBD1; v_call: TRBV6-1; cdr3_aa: CASSESVWDRGYSEQFF; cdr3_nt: TGTGCCAGCAGTGAATCGGTATGGGACAGGGGATATTCTGAGCAGTTCTTC
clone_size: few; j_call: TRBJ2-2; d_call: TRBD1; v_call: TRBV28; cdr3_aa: CASSPGTGYTGELFF; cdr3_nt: TGTGCCAGCAGTCCGGGGACAGGGTACACCGGGGAGCTGTTTTTT
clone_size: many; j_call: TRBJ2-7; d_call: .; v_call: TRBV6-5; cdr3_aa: CASSYSVGALDEQYF; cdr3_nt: TGTGCCAGCAGTTACTCGGTCGGGGCCTTGGACGAGCAGTACTTC
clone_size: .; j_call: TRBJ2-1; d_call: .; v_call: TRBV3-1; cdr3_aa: CASSSHGRATSYNEQFF; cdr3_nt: TGTGCCAGCAGCAGCCACGGTAGGGCAACAAGCTACAATGAGCAGTTCTTC
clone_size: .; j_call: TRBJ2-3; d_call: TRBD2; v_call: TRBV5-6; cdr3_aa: CASSLLLAGLSTDTQYF; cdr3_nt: TGTGCCAGCAGCTTGCTCCTAGCGGGACTTAGCACAGATACGCAGTATTTT
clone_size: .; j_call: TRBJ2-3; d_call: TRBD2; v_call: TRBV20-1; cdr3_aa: CSARLAGAPYTQYF; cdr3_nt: TGCAGTGCTAGACTAGCGGGGGCCCCTTATACGCAGTATTTT
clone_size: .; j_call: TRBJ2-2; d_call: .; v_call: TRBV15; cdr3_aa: CATSLDRYTGELFF; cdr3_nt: TGTGCCACCTCTTTGGACCGCTACACCGGGGAGCTGTTTTTT
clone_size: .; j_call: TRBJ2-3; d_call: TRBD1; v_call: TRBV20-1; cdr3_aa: CSAPPDRAPLTQYF; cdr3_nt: TGCAGTGCCCCCCCGGACAGGGCGCCGCTTACGCAGTATTTT
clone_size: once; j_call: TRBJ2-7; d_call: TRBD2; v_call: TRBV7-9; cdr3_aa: CASSHPLSGGTYEQYF; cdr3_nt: TGTGCCAGCAGCCATCCCCTCAGCGGGGGAACCTACGAGCAGTACTTC
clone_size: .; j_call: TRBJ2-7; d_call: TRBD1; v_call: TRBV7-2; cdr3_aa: CASSLDGTGDEQYF; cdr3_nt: TGTGCCAGCAGCTTAGACGGGACAGGGGACGAGCAGTACTTC
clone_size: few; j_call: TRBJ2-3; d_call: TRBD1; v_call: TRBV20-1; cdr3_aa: CSAPGQGADTQYF; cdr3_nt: TGCAGTGCGCCGGGACAGGGGGCAGATACGCAGTATTTT
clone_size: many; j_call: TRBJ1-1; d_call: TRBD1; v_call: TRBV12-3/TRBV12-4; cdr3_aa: CASSFIPQGTMNTEAFF; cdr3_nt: TGTGCCAGCAGTTTCATTCCACAGGGGACCATGAACACTGAAGCTTTCTTT
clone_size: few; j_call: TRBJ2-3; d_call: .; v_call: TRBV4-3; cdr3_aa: CASSQDGGTYTDTQYF; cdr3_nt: TGCGCCAGCAGCCAAGATGGCGGGACCTACACAGATACGCAGTATTTT
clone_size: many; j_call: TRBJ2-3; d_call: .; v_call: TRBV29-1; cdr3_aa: CSVEDPISPSTDTQYF; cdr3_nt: TGCAGCGTTGAAGACCCGATTAGTCCTTCCACAGATACGCAGTATTTT
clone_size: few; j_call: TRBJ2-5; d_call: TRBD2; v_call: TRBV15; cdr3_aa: CATSRGGQETQYF; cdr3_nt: TGTGCCACCAGCAGGGGGGGGCAAGAGACCCAGTACTTC
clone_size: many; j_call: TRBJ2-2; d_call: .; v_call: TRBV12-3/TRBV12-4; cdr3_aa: CASSLGRTGELFF; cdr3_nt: TGTGCCAGCAGCTTAGGCAGGACCGGGGAGCTGTTTTTT
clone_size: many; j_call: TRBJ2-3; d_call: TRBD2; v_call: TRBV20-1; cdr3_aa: CSGGLAALTDTQYF; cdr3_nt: TGCAGTGGCGGGCTAGCGGCACTCACAGATACGCAGTATTTT
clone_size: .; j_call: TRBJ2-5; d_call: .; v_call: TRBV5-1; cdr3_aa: CASSSEIGLGIQTQYF; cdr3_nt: TGCGCCAGCAGCTCGGAGATAGGACTTGGGATACAGACCCAGTACTTC
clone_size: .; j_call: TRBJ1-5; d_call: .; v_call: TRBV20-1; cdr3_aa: CSARSQGSRASNQPQHF; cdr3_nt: TGCAGTGCTAGGAGTCAGGGTAGCAGAGCGAGCAATCAGCCCCAGCATTTT
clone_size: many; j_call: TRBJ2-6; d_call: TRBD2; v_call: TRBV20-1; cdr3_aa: CSARRLAELSGANVLTF; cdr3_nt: TGCAGTGCTAGAAGACTAGCGGAGCTCTCTGGGGCCAACGTCCTGACTTTC
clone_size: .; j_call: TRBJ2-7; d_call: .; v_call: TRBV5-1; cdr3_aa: CASSLSLLNEQYF; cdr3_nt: TGCGCCAGCAGCTTAAGCCTTCTAAACGAGCAGTACTTC
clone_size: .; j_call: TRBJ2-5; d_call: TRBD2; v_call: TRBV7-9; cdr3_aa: CASSTKRELGETQYF; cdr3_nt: TGTGCCAGCAGCACTAAGCGGGAGCTTGGAGAGACCCAGTACTTC
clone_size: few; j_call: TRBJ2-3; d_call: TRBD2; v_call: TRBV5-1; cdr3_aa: CASSSAPGLAVTDTQYF; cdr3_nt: TGCGCCAGCAGCTCCGCGCCGGGACTAGCGGTCACAGATACGCAGTATTTT
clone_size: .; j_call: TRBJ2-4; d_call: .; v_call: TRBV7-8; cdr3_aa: CASSPTAGVAKNIQYF; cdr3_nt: TGTGCCAGCAGCCCAACCGCAGGGGTAGCCAAAAACATTCAGTACTTC
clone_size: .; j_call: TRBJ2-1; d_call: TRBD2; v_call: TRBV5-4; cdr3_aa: CASSPTPGLAGDDEQFF; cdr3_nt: TGTGCCAGCAGCCCTACTCCGGGGCTAGCGGGAGACGATGAGCAGTTCTTC
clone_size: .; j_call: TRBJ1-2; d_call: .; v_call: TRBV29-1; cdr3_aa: CSFRGGAAGYTF; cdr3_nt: TGCAGCTTCCGTGGGGGTGCGGCTGGCTACACCTTC